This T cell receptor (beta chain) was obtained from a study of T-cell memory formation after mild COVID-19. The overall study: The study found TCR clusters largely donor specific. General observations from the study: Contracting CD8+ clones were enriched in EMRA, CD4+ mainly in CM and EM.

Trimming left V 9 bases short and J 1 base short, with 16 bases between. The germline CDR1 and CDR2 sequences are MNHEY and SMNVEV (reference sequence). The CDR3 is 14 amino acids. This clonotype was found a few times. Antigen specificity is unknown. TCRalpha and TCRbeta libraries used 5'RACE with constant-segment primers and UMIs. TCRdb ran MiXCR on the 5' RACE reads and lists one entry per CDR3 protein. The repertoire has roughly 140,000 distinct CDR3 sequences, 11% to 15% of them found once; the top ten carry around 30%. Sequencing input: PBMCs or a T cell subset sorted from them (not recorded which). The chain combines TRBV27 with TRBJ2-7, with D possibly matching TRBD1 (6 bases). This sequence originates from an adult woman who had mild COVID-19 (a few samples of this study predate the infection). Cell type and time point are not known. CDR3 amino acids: CASSRQVLSYEQYF. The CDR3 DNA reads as TGTGCCAGTAGCCGACAGGTTTTGTCCTACGAGCAGTACTTC.